This TCR beta chain appears in the sequencing data of a study of blood T cell repertoires in COVID-19. For the study at large: Sites in the United States, Italy and Spain provided acute and convalescent COVID-19 samples. PBMCs, B-cell-depleted T cells, or T cells provided the cDNA or gDNA that made up the material.

V shed 4 bases and J shed 4 bases, with 10 bases lying between them. This CDR3 contains 14 residues. Germline lookup yields CDR1 MNHNY and CDR2 SVGAGI (reference sequence). Under the authors' procedure: Amplified reference gene primers provided the basis for estimating nucleated cell counts. Data came from immunoSEQ multiplex PCR; TCRdb stores just in-frame clones and leaves some out. V and J calls and clone size follow that table, whereas D and trimming were derived from the DNA. This table has around 62,000 clones, over 75% appearing once. The receptor was isolated from a woman aged 55-70 years with acute or convalescent COVID-19. Sequenced: peripheral blood. J is TRBJ2-2 and V is TRBV6-6, with D possibly TRBD2 on 5 matching bases. The CDR3 region has the DNA TGTGCCAGCAGTTCACTAGTAAGCACCGGGGAGCTGTTTTTT. Protein product: CASSSLVSTGELFF.